These 28 T cell receptor beta chains were sequenced from one sample in a study of Tregs in tolerant kidney transplant recipients (dated by TCRdb to 2018 to 2020). Library method: the immunoSEQ multiplex PCR assay. The table comes from immuneACCESS by way of TCRdb, which keeps in-frame sequences with V and J called. Part of the clones is missing from these tables; in studies checked, under half for an unresolved V gene and the rest for unknown reasons. This sample comprises about 44,000 clones, just under 97% of them detected only once. The biggest ten clones account for 0.3% to 0.45% of the sample. These receptors lack a known antigen. Sequencing was carried out using Tregs from blood cultured with allogeneic cells. These receptors came from a human donor in good health.

The rearrangement joins TRBV2 to TRBJ2-2; 11 positions agree with TRBD1. The CDR3 length is 15 residues. V was pared by 5 bases and J by 4 bases, with 3 bases of the junction left unmatched. Germline CDR1 and CDR2: SNHLY and FYNNEI. CDR3 amino acids: CASSRDRGSTGELFF. CDR3 bases: TGTGCCAGCAGTCGGGACAGGGGGAGCACCGGGGAGCTGTTTTTT.

The chain links TRBV30 to TRBJ1-1, with D perhaps TRBD1 (5 bases). The CDR3 has 11 amino acids. Per germline, CDR1 GTSNPN and CDR2 SVGIG (reference sequence). The V end lost 6 bases, the J end lost 6 bases, and 11 bases lay between the germline ends. The CDR3 nucleotides are TGTGCCTGTCAACAGGCTGCTGAAGCTTTCTTT. Amino acid sequence: CACQQAAEAFF.

V and J are TRBV7-9 and TRBJ2-5; tentatively, D is TRBD1 (5 bases). Trimming removed 2 bases from V and 3 bases from J, with 13 bases in between. The length of the CDR3 is 15 residues. Germline V gene sequence: CDR1 SEHNR, CDR2 FQNEAQ (reference sequence). CDR3 sequence reads: CASSLWGRVEETQYF. DNA of the CDR3: TGTGCCAGCAGCTTATGGGGCAGGGTTGAAGAGACCCAGTACTTC. Full variable domain (rest looked up from reference TRBV7-9 and TRBJ2-5): DTGVSQNPRHKITKRGQNVTFRCDPISEHNRLYWYRQTLGQGPEFLTYFQNEAQLEKSRLLSDRFSAERPKGSFSTLEIQRTEQGDSAMYLCASSLWGRVEETQYFGPGTRLLVL.

This sequence joins TRBV7-8 and TRBJ2-3; a possible D gene is TRBD2 (5 bases). The germline V gene has CDR1 SGHVS and CDR2 FQNEAQ. The CDR3 has 13 residues. The V end was cut by 7 bases, the J end by 4 bases, with 12 bases between. The CDR3 nucleotides read TGTGCCAGCACGTGGGAGTGGGCAGATACGCAGTATTTT. Translated: CASTWEWADTQYF.

This rearrangement joins TRBV20-1 to TRBJ1-2; no firm D call. The CDR3 covers 10 residues. Germline V lookup: CDR1 DFQATT, CDR2 SNEGSKA (reference sequence). The V gene lost 4 bases and the J gene lost 10 bases, with 10 bases spanning the gap. The CDR3 sequence is CSAIGLSYTF. CDR3 DNA: TGCAGTGCTATAGGGTTATCCTACACCTTC.

The gene calls are TRBV5-1 and TRBJ2-1; 9 positions match TRBD1. In germline, CDR1 is SGHRS, CDR2 YFSETQ. V dropped 0 bases and J dropped 9; count of bases not matched to a gene: 10. This CDR3 contains 16 residues. CDR3 sequence (DNA): TGCGCCAGCAGCTTGGGCCCCCGGGACAGGGACGGTGAGCAGTTCTTC. Translating gives CASSLGPRDRDGEQFF. Variable domain in full (rest from reference TRBV5-1 and TRBJ2-1): KAGVTQTPRYLIKTRGQQVTLSCSPISGHRSVSWYQQTPGQGLQFLFEYFSETQRNKGNFPGRFSGRQFSNSRSEMNVSTLELGDSALYLCASSLGPRDRDGEQFFGPGTRLTVL.

This chain links TRBV5-1 with TRBJ2-7; 11 bases fit TRBD2. V shed 0 bases, J shed 6 bases, and the junction held 5 bases outside the gene matches. Germline assignment: CDR1 SGHRS and CDR2 YFSETQ. This CDR3 is built from 15 residues. DNA of the CDR3: TGCGCCAGCAGCTTGGGGGCTAGCGGGGGGCGCGAGCAGTACTTC. This gives the protein CASSLGASGGREQYF.

The rearrangement joins TRBV4-1 to TRBJ1-2, with 9 nucleotides matching TRBD1. V lost 5 bases to trimming and J lost 4 bases; unmatched junction nucleotides: 8. In germline, CDR1 is MGHRA, CDR2 YSYEKL. The CDR3 is 15 amino acids. CDR3 sequence (DNA): TGCGCCAGCAGCGAACGGGACAGGGTGGCCTATGGCTACACCTTC. Translating gives CASSERDRVAYGYTF.

This chain joins TRBV5-6 and TRBJ1-5; 9 nucleotides align to TRBD1. The germline CDR1 and CDR2 sequences are SGHDT and YYEEEE. This CDR3 contains 15 residues. Germline trimming cut 2 bases from V and 11 bases from J; bases unmatched to any gene: 11. Here the CDR3 reads CASSFGTGTGSAQHF. The CDR3 DNA reads as TGTGCCAGCAGCTTCGGGACAGGGACGGGATCGGCCCAGCATTTT.

V and J are TRBV19 and TRBJ2-3; 7 nucleotides agree with TRBD1. This CDR3 spans 13 amino acids. V lost 9 bases, J lost 1 base, and 4 bases stayed unmatched. Germline-derived CDR1 and CDR2 are LNHDA and SQIVND (reference sequence). The CDR3 nucleotides read TGTGCCAGCCGACAGGGAGGCACAGATACGCAGTATTTT. Its protein is CASRQGGTDTQYF.

The V and J genes are TRBV2 and TRBJ1-1; unclear D gene. Germline lookup yields CDR1 SNHLY and CDR2 FYNNEI. The CDR3 is 12 amino acids. V dropped 9 bases and J dropped 0 bases, with 8 bases sitting between them. CDR3 sequence: CASRPMNTEAFF. Written as DNA, the CDR3 is TGTGCCAGTAGACCAATGAACACTGAAGCTTTCTTT.

The chain is built from TRBV5-6 and TRBJ2-4; 9 bases agree with TRBD2. Germline CDR1 reads SGHDT; CDR2 reads YYEEEE. Germline trimming cut 4 bases from V and 6 bases from J; bases unmatched to any gene: 8. The CDR3 has 15 residues. CDR3 DNA sequence: TGTGCCAGCAGCCAGGTGGGGACTAGCACAAACATTCAGTACTTC. It yields the protein CASSQVGTSTNIQYF.

The chain employs TRBV5-1 and TRBJ2-7, with D possibly TRBD2 on 5 matching bases. V shed 0 bases and J shed 2 bases, with 12 bases lying between them. The CDR3 spans 15 residues. CDR1 is SGHRS and CDR2 is YFSETQ in the germline V gene. CDR3 amino acids: CASSLVVTGTYEQYF. Here the CDR3 DNA reads TGCGCCAGCAGCTTGGTTGTGACGGGGACCTACGAGCAGTACTTC. Variable domain in full (rest from reference TRBV5-1 and TRBJ2-7): KAGVTQTPRYLIKTRGQQVTLSCSPISGHRSVSWYQQTPGQGLQFLFEYFSETQRNKGNFPGRFSGRQFSNSRSEMNVSTLELGDSALYLCASSLVVTGTYEQYFGPGTRLTVT.

The chain employs TRBV18 and TRBJ1-2, with 7 nucleotides matching TRBD1. This CDR3 spans 15 amino acids. V trimming: 3 bases; J trimming: 4 bases; junction bases outside the gene matches: 8. CDR1 KGHSH and CDR2 LQKENI come from the germline V gene. The CDR3 protein is CASSPQTGIVYGYTF. The DNA of the CDR3 is TGTGCCAGCTCACCCCAGACAGGGATCGTCTATGGCTACACCTTC.

V is TRBV5-8 and J is TRBJ2-3, with 7 bases aligning to TRBD2. The CDR3 runs 17 residues. CDR1 is SGHTS, CDR2 YDEGEE, per germline. J lost 2 bases, V lost 4 bases, and 13 bases had no gene match. This CDR3 reads CASSPRLALWTTDTQYF. The CDR3 coding sequence is TGTGCCAGCAGCCCGAGACTAGCCCTATGGACCACAGATACGCAGTATTTT.

This chain uses TRBV6-5 with TRBJ2-5; TRBD2 might be the D (6 bases). The V gene's germline CDR1 is MNHEY and CDR2 SVGAGI. CDR3 length equals 12 residues. Trimming left V 8 bases short and J 14 bases short, with 21 bases between. CDR3: CASGPPGRDPYF. CDR3 nucleotide sequence: TGTGCCAGCGGTCCTCCAGGGCGGGACCCCTACTTC.

The sample holds one count of this clone. V gene TRBV2 combines with J gene TRBJ2-7; no clear D. The germline V gene has CDR1 SNHLY and CDR2 FYNNEI. Trimming left V 6 bases short and J 0 bases short, with 15 bases between. CDR3 length equals 15 residues. CDR3 coding DNA: TGTGCCAGCAGCAAAAGGGCCGAGAGCTCCTACGAGCAGTACTTC. Protein product: CASSKRAESSYEQYF. The variable domain in full, with the rest retrieved from reference TRBV2 and TRBJ2-7, is EPEVTQTPSHQVTQMGQEVILRCVPISNHLYFYWYRQILGQKVEFLVSFYNNEISEKSEIFDDQFSVERPDGSNFTLKIRSTKLEDSAMYFCASSKRAESSYEQYFGPGTRLTVT.

The chain has TRBV7-6 and TRBJ2-2; 7 bases are a match to TRBD2. The V segment lost 5 bases and the J segment 0 bases; nucleotides outside the gene matches: 0. This CDR3 is 14 amino acids long. Germline CDR1 and CDR2: SGHVS and FNYEAQ. DNA for the CDR3: TGTGCCAGCAGCAGCGGGGCGAACACCGGGGAGCTGTTTTTT. Translation: CASSSGANTGELFF.

The V and J genes are TRBV5-5 and TRBJ1-3; D remains ambiguous. The CDR3 spans 17 residues. Germline assignment: CDR1 SGHKS and CDR2 YYEKEE (reference sequence). Trimming cost V 3 bases and J 0 bases, with 16 bases left between them. The CDR3 loop reads CASSSQMNLRSGNTIYF. The CDR3 DNA reads TGTGCCAGCAGCTCCCAAATGAATCTTCGCTCTGGAAACACCATATATTTT.

The chain recombines TRBV11-2 with TRBJ2-7; 11 bases align to TRBD1. This CDR3 is 16 amino acids long. The germline CDR1 and CDR2 sequences are SGHAT and FQNNGV. J lost 5 bases, V lost 5 bases, and 11 bases had no gene match. CDR3 in DNA: TGTGCCAGCAGCCGAACCGGGACAGGGGGGTTCCACGAGCAGTACTTC. Translated, it gives CASSRTGTGGFHEQYF.

The chain links TRBV7-9 to TRBJ1-5; D gene unclear. The CDR3 spans 14 residues. The V gene lost 2 bases and the J gene lost 9 bases, with 14 bases spanning the gap. Germline values: CDR1 SEHNR, CDR2 FQNEAQ (reference sequence). The CDR3 is CASSLNQDVGPQHF. CDR3 DNA sequence: TGTGCCAGCAGCTTAAACCAGGACGTCGGGCCCCAGCATTTT.

The chain has TRBV6-5 and TRBJ2-7, with D perhaps matching TRBD2 (6 bases). From germline, CDR1 is MNHEY and CDR2 SVGAGI. The V and J ends lost 6 bases and 7 bases respectively, with 19 bases between them. The length of the CDR3 is 14 residues. CDR3 sequence (DNA): TGTGCCAGCAGGTGGGGACCCTCCGGGGGAGAGCAGTACTTC. It specifies CASRWGPSGGEQYF.

CDR3 sequence (DNA): TGCGCCAGCAGCTTGACTACTAGCACAGATACGCAGTATTTT. It specifies CASSLTTSTDTQYF. J is TRBJ2-3 and V is TRBV5-1; no firm D call. This CDR3 region has 14 residues. V was clipped by 1 base and J by 0 bases, with 6 bases between them. Germline V CDR1 and CDR2: SGHRS, YFSETQ.

The V gene is TRBV5-1, the J gene TRBJ1-1; the D gene is possibly TRBD1 (5 bases). The ends were cut back, 0 bases at V and 3 bases at J, with 12 bases in the middle. The CDR3 has 15 amino acids. Germline V gene lookup returns CDR1 SGHRS and CDR2 YFSETQ. CDR3 coding DNA: TGCGCCAGCAGCTTGGTGGGATGGGGGGACACTGAAGCTTTCTTT. Its protein product is CASSLVGWGDTEAFF.

The V gene is TRBV13, the J gene TRBJ2-1; D could derive from TRBD1 or TRBD2 (5 bases each). In germline, CDR1 is PRHDT, CDR2 FYEKMQ (reference sequence). With 3 bases removed from V and 0 bases from J, the gap between germline ends came to 18 bases. This CDR3 region has 18 residues. The CDR3 nucleotides are TGTGCCAGCAGCTTGCAGGGCATACGGACTTACTCCTACAATGAGCAGTTCTTC. Translating gives CASSLQGIRTYSYNEQFF.

V usage is TRBV18 and J usage is TRBJ1-3; 8 bases are a match to TRBD1. Germline lookup yields CDR1 KGHSH and CDR2 LQKENI. The V and J ends lost 3 bases and 2 bases, in that order; junction bases with no gene match: 6. The CDR3 is 16 residues long. CDR3 protein: CASSPGTGPPGNTIYF. The CDR3 nucleotides read TGTGCCAGCTCACCCGGGACAGGCCCTCCTGGAAACACCATATATTTT.

This chain joins TRBV11-2 and TRBJ2-3, with TRBD1 matching over 7 bases. The CDR3 contains 19 residues. The junction had 23 bases not matched to a gene; V was cut back by 5 bases and J by 6 bases. The germline V gene has CDR1 SGHAT and CDR2 FQNNGV. The CDR3 spells CASSPPGRWTGRFRDTQYF. In DNA form, the CDR3 reads TGTGCCAGCAGCCCCCCTGGCCGGTGGACAGGAAGATTCAGGGATACGCAGTATTTT. The full variable domain, with the rest looked up from reference TRBV11-2 and TRBJ2-3, is EAGVAQSPRYKIIEKRQSVAFWCNPISGHATLYWYQQILGQGPKLLIQFQNNGVVDDSQLPKDRFSAERLKGVDSTLKIQPAKLEDSAVYLCASSPPGRWTGRFRDTQYFGPGTRLTVL.

The rearrangement joins TRBV20-1 to TRBJ2-3; D remains ambiguous. The CDR3 spans 10 residues. V was shortened by 4 bases and J by 5 bases, with 4 bases between the two germline ends. Germline values: CDR1 DFQATT, CDR2 SNEGSKA (reference sequence). The CDR3 is CSAMKDTQYF. CDR3 bases: TGCAGTGCTATGAAAGATACGCAGTATTTT.